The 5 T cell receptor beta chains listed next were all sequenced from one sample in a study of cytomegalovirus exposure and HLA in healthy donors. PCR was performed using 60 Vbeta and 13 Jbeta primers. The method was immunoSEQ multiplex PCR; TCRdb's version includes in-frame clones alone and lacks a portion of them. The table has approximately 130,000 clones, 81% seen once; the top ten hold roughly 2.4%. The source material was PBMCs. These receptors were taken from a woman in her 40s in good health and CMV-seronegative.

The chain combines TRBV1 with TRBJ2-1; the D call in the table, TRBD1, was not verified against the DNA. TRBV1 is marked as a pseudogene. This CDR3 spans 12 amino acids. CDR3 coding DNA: TGCACCAGCAGCCAAGTCAACAATGAGCAGTTCTTC. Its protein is CTSSQVNNEQFF.

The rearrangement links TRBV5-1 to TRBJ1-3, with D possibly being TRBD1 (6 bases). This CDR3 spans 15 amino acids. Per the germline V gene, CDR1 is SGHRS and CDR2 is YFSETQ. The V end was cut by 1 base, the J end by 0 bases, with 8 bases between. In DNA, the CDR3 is TGCGCCAGCAGCTTGACAGGGAGCTCTGGAAACACCATATATTTT. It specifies CASSLTGSSGNTIYF.

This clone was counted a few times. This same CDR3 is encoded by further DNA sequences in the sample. The CDR3 nucleotides read TGTGCCAGCAGTTTGGGACAGGGTAATCAGCCCCAGCATTTT. It yields the protein CASSLGQGNQPQHF. The V gene is TRBV6-5, the J gene TRBJ1-5; 9 bases map to TRBD1. This CDR3 has 14 residues. Unmatched junction bases numbered 2, after V lost 4 bases and J lost 4 bases. The germline CDR1 and CDR2 sequences are MNHEY and SVGAGI.

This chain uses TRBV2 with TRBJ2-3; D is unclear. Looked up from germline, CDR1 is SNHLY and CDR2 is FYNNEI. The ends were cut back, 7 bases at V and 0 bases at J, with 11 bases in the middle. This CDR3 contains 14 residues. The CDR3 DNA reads TGTGCCAGCAAAGGAGACTCTAGCACAGATACGCAGTATTTT. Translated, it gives CASKGDSSTDTQYF. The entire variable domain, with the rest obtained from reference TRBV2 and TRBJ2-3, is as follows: EPEVTQTPSHQVTQMGQEVILRCVPISNHLYFYWYRQILGQKVEFLVSFYNNEISEKSEIFDDQFSVERPDGSNFTLKIRSTKLEDSAMYFCASKGDSSTDTQYFGPGTRLTVL.

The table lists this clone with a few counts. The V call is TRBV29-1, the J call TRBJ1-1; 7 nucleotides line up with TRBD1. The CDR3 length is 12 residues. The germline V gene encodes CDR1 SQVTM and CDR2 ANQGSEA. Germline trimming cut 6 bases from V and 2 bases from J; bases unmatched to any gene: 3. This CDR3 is CSVEGANTEAFF. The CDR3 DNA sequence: TGCAGCGTGGAGGGGGCCAACACTGAAGCTTTCTTT.